The 23 T cell receptor beta chains reported below all come from one sample, sequenced in a study of OX40 agonist ivuxolimab in advanced cancers. The repertoire was sequenced with immunoSEQ multiplex PCR; TCRdb's copy has only in-frame clones and lacks some. The sample includes almost 50,000 clones, roughly 80% of them seen just once. Sequences were derived from CD4+ or CD8+ T cells sorted from blood, sampled in a trial of the OX40 agonist ivuxolimab. All receptors come from an adult with an advanced solid tumor such as melanoma, head and neck, liver or kidney cancer.

The chain has TRBV7-6 and TRBJ1-5, with D possibly TRBD1 on 6 matching bases. V lost 3 bases and J lost 7, with 10 bases in between. CDR3 size: 13 residues. Germline values: CDR1 SGHVS, CDR2 FNYEAQ. The DNA for the CDR3 is TGTGCCAGCAGCTTGGACAGAGACCAGCCCCAGCATTTT. It specifies CASSLDRDQPQHF.

The chain is built from TRBV5-4 and TRBJ1-1, with 7 bases that match TRBD1. This CDR3 is 16 amino acids long. Germline CDR1 SGHNT, CDR2 YYREEE (reference sequence). The V segment lost 5 bases and the J segment 4 bases; nucleotides outside the gene matches: 14. The CDR3 reads CASSKGQGESGTEAFF. In DNA, the CDR3 is TGTGCCAGCAGTAAAGGGCAGGGGGAATCTGGCACTGAAGCTTTCTTT.

This clone was seen a single time. This sequence joins TRBV19 and TRBJ1-5, with TRBD1 identical over 8 bases. The CDR3 has 16 amino acids. The J segment lost 4 bases and the V segment lost 4 bases, leaving 9 bases of the junction unmatched. Germline CDR1 and CDR2: LNHDA and SQIVND (reference sequence). The CDR3 here is CASSRRTGRGNQPQHF. The CDR3 DNA is TGTGCCAGTAGTAGACGGACAGGGAGGGGGAATCAGCCCCAGCATTTT.

The CDR3 region is CASSLAWKDRGRQQYF. CDR3 sequence (DNA): TGTGCCAGCAGCTTAGCGTGGAAGGACAGGGGGCGTCAGCAGTATTTT. This chain uses TRBV7-8 with TRBJ2-3; 11 bases are a match to TRBD1. CDR1 is SGHVS, CDR2 FQNEAQ, per germline. The junction had 10 bases not matched to a gene; V was cut back by 0 bases and J by 11 bases. This CDR3 spans 16 amino acids.

This clone appeared a few times. This chain joins TRBV28 and TRBJ2-7; D possibly matches TRBD1 or TRBD2 (5 bases each). Germline-derived CDR1 and CDR2 are MDHEN and SYDVKM. The CDR3 totals 16 residues. The V and J ends lost 5 bases and 3 bases respectively, with 20 bases between them. The CDR3 DNA reads as TGTGCCAGCAGTCCCGCCCCTGGGACGGGTTACTACGAGCAGTACTTC. This codes for CASSPAPGTGYYEQYF.

This clone was detected only a few times. The chain couples TRBV6-5 to TRBJ2-7; TRBD2 agrees at 8 bases. V shed 0 bases and J 6 bases; nucleotides not matched to a gene: 10. CDR1 and CDR2 (germline): MNHEY, SVGAGI. This CDR3 has 16 residues. The DNA for the CDR3 is TGTGCCAGCAGTTACTCGAGAACTAGCGGCCCCTCCGAGCAGTACTTC. The encoded protein is CASSYSRTSGPSEQYF.

In its sample, this clone was seen once. The limits of the CDR3 on the DNA are not certain, so only TCRdb's listed CDR3 is given. This chain joins TRBV7-2 and TRBJ2-7; TRBD2, the table's D call, was not compared with the DNA. The CDR3 extends over 16 residues, inclusive of both ends. CDR1 is SGHTA and CDR2 is FQGNSA in the germline V gene. CDR3 in amino acids: CASSLISAAAVYEQYF.

The chain employs TRBV4-2 and TRBJ2-2, with 8 bases matching TRBD1. Losses at the gene ends were 3 bases for V and 3 bases for J; bases not matched to a gene: 3. The CDR3 sequence is 15 residues long. In germline, CDR1 is LGHNA, CDR2 YNFKEQ. Here the CDR3 DNA reads TGTGCCAGCAGCCAGGGACAGGAGGACACCGGGGAGCTGTTTTTT. This sequence encodes CASSQGQEDTGELFF.

The chain uses TRBV5-1 and TRBJ1-6; 9 bases align to TRBD1. Germline CDR1 and CDR2: SGHRS and YFSETQ. V was pared by 5 bases and J by 7 bases, with 10 bases of the junction left unmatched. This CDR3 is built from 16 residues. The CDR3: CASSPSPTGGNSPLHF. CDR3 bases: TGCGCCAGCAGTCCCTCCCCCACAGGGGGCAATTCACCCCTCCACTTT.

The V call is TRBV7-2, the J call TRBJ1-2; no clear D. Per the germline V gene, CDR1 is SGHTA and CDR2 is FQGNSA. V dropped 1 base and J dropped 12 bases, with 15 bases sitting between them. The CDR3 is 13 amino acids. The CDR3 DNA reads TGTGCCAGCAGCTTAGAGGGTGGATTGATCGACACCTTC. It codes for CASSLEGGLIDTF.

This sequence joins TRBV6-1 and TRBJ2-1; D uncertain. Trimming took 3 bases from V and 0 from J, leaving 9 bases between them. Germline assignment: CDR1 MNHNS and CDR2 SASEGT. CDR3 length: 15 amino acids. This CDR3 reads CASSDSLGSYNEQFF. For the CDR3, the DNA is TGTGCCAGCAGTGACTCGTTAGGCTCCTACAATGAGCAGTTCTTC.

The chain has TRBV9 and TRBJ1-5; the D is unclear. With 0 bases removed from V and 9 bases from J, the gap between germline ends came to 10 bases. The CDR3 runs to 13 residues. Germline CDR1 reads SGDLS; CDR2 reads YYNGEE. The CDR3 is CASSVGAEGPQHF. The CDR3 region has the DNA TGTGCCAGCAGCGTAGGGGCCGAGGGGCCCCAGCATTTT.

This chain uses TRBV19 with TRBJ2-3, with TRBD2 as a possible D gene (5 bases). Germline assignment: CDR1 LNHDA and CDR2 SQIVND (reference sequence). The CDR3 runs to 12 residues. V lost 3 bases and J lost 6, with 7 bases in between. The CDR3 coding sequence is TGTGCCAGTAGTATGAGGGCGGATACGCAGTATTTT. Its protein product is CASSMRADTQYF.

This clone was detected a few times. V and J are TRBV19 and TRBJ1-2; no definite D call. CDR1 and CDR2 from the germline V gene are LNHDA and SQIVND (reference sequence). V was trimmed by 7 bases and J by 1 base, leaving 7 bases between them. This CDR3 has 12 amino acids. CDR3 sequence reads: CASTDLNYGYTF. DNA of the CDR3: TGTGCCAGTACGGACCTTAACTATGGCTACACCTTC. The whole variable domain, filled in from reference TRBV19 and TRBJ1-2, reads DGGITQSPKYLFRKEGQNVTLSCEQNLNHDAMYWYRQDPGQGLRLIYYSQIVNDFQKGDIAEGYSVSREKKESFPLTVTSAQKNPTAFYLCASTDLNYGYTFGSGTRLTVV.

The chain joins TRBV29-1 to TRBJ2-3; unclear D gene. V gave up 1 base and J gave up 7 bases, with 6 bases separating them. Germline lookup yields CDR1 SQVTM and CDR2 ANQGSEA. This CDR3 contains 11 residues. The DNA for the CDR3 is TGCAGCGTTGAAGTTGGAAATACGCAGTATTTT. This sequence encodes CSVEVGNTQYF.

This chain uses TRBV7-2 with TRBJ2-7; D is unresolved. V was shortened by 0 bases and J by 5 bases, with 11 bases between the two germline ends. The CDR3 consists of 14 residues. Germline-derived CDR1 and CDR2 are SGHTA and FQGNSA. This chain's CDR3 is CASSLAVVWDEQYF. The DNA of the CDR3 is TGTGCCAGCAGCTTAGCTGTGGTTTGGGACGAGCAGTACTTC.

This clone has just one count. This chain links TRBV11-3 with TRBJ2-3, with a possible D match to TRBD2 (5 bases). The CDR3 covers 14 residues. Germline CDR1 SGHNT, CDR2 YENEEA. V lost 5 bases and J 2 bases, leaving 11 bases between the germline ends. CDR3 nucleotides: TGTGCCAGCAGCCCCGGAGGAAACACAGATACGCAGTATTTT. It codes for CASSPGGNTDTQYF.

The V gene is TRBV29-1, the J gene TRBJ2-1, with TRBD2 matching 11 bases. The germline gives CDR1 SQVTM, CDR2 ANQGSEA. This CDR3 region has 13 residues. The junction had 4 bases not matched to a gene; V was cut back by 2 bases and J by 10 bases. Here the CDR3 reads CSVEPGLADEQFF. The CDR3 nucleotides are TGCAGCGTTGAACCGGGACTAGCGGACGAGCAGTTCTTC.

The chain combines TRBV10-3 with TRBJ2-7, with 9 positions matching TRBD2. V lost 6 bases and J lost 0; bases outside the gene matches: 3. This CDR3 has 14 amino acids. Looked up from germline, CDR1 is ENHRY and CDR2 is SYGVKD. The CDR3 region has the DNA TGTGCCATCAGGCTGACTAGCGGCTCCTACGAGCAGTACTTC. Translated, it gives CAIRLTSGSYEQYF.

The chain recombines TRBV5-5 with TRBJ2-5; D possibly corresponds to TRBD1 (5 bases). CDR1 is SGHKS and CDR2 is YYEKEE in the germline V gene (reference sequence). This CDR3 has 15 residues. Trimming shortened V by 6 bases and J by 1 base, and 16 bases separated the two germline ends. The CDR3 DNA reads as TGTGCCAGCACCCGACAGCCGCATCCCCAAGAGACCCAGTACTTC. This sequence encodes CASTRQPHPQETQYF.

This clone was detected only a few times. The rearrangement uses TRBV9 and TRBJ2-2; 8 bases are shared with TRBD2. J gave up 4 bases and V 3 bases, and 5 bases lay outside the gene matches. Germline CDR1 and CDR2: SGDLS and YYNGEE. The CDR3 runs 15 residues. The CDR3 loop is CASSGSGAVTGELFF. CDR3 nucleotides: TGTGCCAGCAGCGGTAGCGGGGCGGTCACCGGGGAGCTGTTTTTT.

CDR3: CASSWEGSNQPQHF. CDR3 DNA sequence: TGTGCCAGCAGCTGGGAGGGGAGCAATCAGCCCCAGCATTTT. The gene calls are TRBV2 and TRBJ1-5; maybe TRBD1 (5 bases). Germline V gives CDR1 SNHLY, CDR2 FYNNEI. Trimming took off 6 bases at V and 1 base at J, with 10 bases between the two ends. The CDR3 runs to 14 residues.

The chain couples TRBV19 to TRBJ1-3; 9 nucleotides line up with TRBD1. V was clipped by 4 bases and J by 9 bases; unmatched bases: 16. CDR1 is LNHDA and CDR2 is SQIVND in the germline V gene (reference sequence). The CDR3 consists of 17 residues. CDR3 protein: CASSTPGQGLSGGTIYF. The CDR3 nucleotides are TGTGCCAGTAGTACTCCGGGACAGGGACTATCCGGAGGCACCATATATTTT.